This T cell receptor beta chain appears in the sequencing data of a study of identical twins. Study results and limitations: Twin pairs' shared out-of-frame alpha sequences were enriched in low generation probability. Not following the same donors, the study drew its conclusions from cross-sectional statistical analysis. Recombination models fit unrelated individuals' TCR alpha sharing but underestimated twins'.

Using its own MiXCR run on the 5' RACE reads, TCRdb lists one record per CDR3 protein. This sample has over 250,000 distinct CDR3 sequences; roughly 8.6% occur once, and the top ten carry 5.5% to 9%. Concerning this clonotype: Its antigen remains unidentified.

CDR1 is MNHEY and CDR2 is SVGAGI in the germline V gene. Germline trimming cut 2 bases from V and 5 bases from J; bases unmatched to any gene: 8. CDR3 length: 16 amino acids. The same sample was also used in a study of yellow fever vaccine responses in identical twins.

The chain carries TRBV6-5 and TRBJ2-5, with 10 nucleotides matching TRBD2. The clonotype was recovered from a woman aged 18-29 years in good health. The sequencing sample was made of CD8+ T cells sorted from blood. CDR3 DNA sequence: TGTGCCAGCAGTTACGGAGCTAGCGGGAGTCTCGAGACCCAGTACTTC. Its translation: CASSYGASGSLETQYF.